This T cell receptor beta chain was profiled in a study of cytomegalovirus exposure and HLA in healthy donors. General study points: Some TCR beta chains (164 of them) were listed as cytomegalovirus-associated.

The PCR employed 60 Vbeta primers together with 13 Jbeta primers. Libraries were prepared by immunoSEQ multiplex PCR; TCRdb keeps only in-frame clonotypes and omits some of them. The repertoire has 100,000 to 150,000 clones, around 78% of them found once; the top ten carry approximately 1.8%. This CDR3 has 20 amino acids. Germline loops: CDR1 LNHDA, CDR2 SQIVND (reference sequence). V was clipped by 4 bases and J by 6 bases; unmatched bases: 16. This clone has just a few counts. Its specificity is not known. The sample comprised PBMCs. The source is a woman aged 50 to 65 in good health and CMV-seronegative. The rearrangement joins TRBV19 to TRBJ2-2, with 14 bases matching TRBD2. The CDR3 DNA is TGTGCCAGTAGTAGGGGGACTAGCGGGAGTCTTTTTAGTGTGGCCGGGGAGCTGTTTTTT. Translation: CASSRGTSGSLFSVAGELFF.